This T cell receptor (beta chain) was retrieved from a study of T cell responses to AZD1222 COVID-19 vaccine. Study results and caveats: Clonal diversity may have been underestimated in mostly white British donors. Vaccine-associated CD4 TCRs ranged over spike, dominating at 160-218 and 743-854.

As for this clone: Antigen specificity is unknown.

The protocol was immunoSEQ multiplex PCR, while the TCRdb copy is restricted to in-frame clones and leaves out a portion. Altogether around 150,000 clones are present, 88% being singletons, with the ten largest covering 3% to 4%. The CDR3 is 16 amino acids. Unmatched junction bases numbered 6, after V lost 1 base and J lost 0 bases. CDR1 and CDR2 (germline): SGHRS, YFSETQ. The V call is TRBV5-1, the J call TRBJ2-5, with TRBD1 identical over 7 bases. This specimen was peripheral blood, taken on day 0 of MenACWY control vaccination. The origin of this receptor is an adult in good health. The CDR3 coding sequence is TGCGCCAGCAGCTTGTGGGAACAGGGGTACCAAGAGACCCAGTACTTC. Amino acids: CASSLWEQGYQETQYF.